The table lists the clone carrying this T cell receptor (beta chain) with a count of one. Assay: immunoSEQ multiplex PCR; the TCRdb copy retains only in-frame clones and omits some. The data hold 2.3 million or so clones, with more than 85% observed a single time. CDR1 MNHNS and CDR2 SASEGT come from the germline V gene. The CDR3 has 17 amino acids. J lost 1 base, V lost 3 bases, and 11 bases had no gene match. The sample belongs to a study of shared clonotypes between healthy human individuals. Study context: The plates for each donor numbered three CD4 naive, three CD4 memory, two CD8 naive and one CD8 memory.

This chain uses TRBV6-1 with TRBJ1-1, with 7 bases identical to TRBD1. The receptor was derived from a man between 18 and 29 years old in good health. Some clones in this sample may be carry-over from other donors' samples. What was sequenced was naive CD4+ T cells from PBMCs. Subset denoted: CD45RA+ positively selected. The DNA of the CDR3 is TGTGCCAGCAGTGACCGACAGGGAGTTCCTTCGAACACTGAAGCTTTCTTT. Protein sequence: CASSDRQGVPSNTEAFF.